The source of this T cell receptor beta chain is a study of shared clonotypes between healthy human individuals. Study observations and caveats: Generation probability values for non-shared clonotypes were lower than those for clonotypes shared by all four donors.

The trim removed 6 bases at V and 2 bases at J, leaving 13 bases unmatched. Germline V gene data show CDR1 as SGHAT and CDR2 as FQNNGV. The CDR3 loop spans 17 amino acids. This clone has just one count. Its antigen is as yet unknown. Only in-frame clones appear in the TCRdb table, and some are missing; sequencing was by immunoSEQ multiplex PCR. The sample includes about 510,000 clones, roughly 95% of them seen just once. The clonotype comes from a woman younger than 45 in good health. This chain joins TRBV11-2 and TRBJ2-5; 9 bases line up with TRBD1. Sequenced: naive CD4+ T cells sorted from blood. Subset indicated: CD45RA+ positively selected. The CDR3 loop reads CASRPPRDRVRQETQYF. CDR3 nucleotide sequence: TGTGCCAGCAGACCCCCTCGGGACAGGGTTCGGCAAGAGACCCAGTACTTC.